Listed below are T cell receptor beta chains from one sample, sequenced in a study of spatial heterogeneity in lung cancer. TCRdb re-analysed the 5' RACE reads in MiXCR, keeping a single row per CDR3 protein. The sample holds 9,000 to 9,500 distinct CDR3 sequences, about 5.9% seen once. The sample in question was lung tumor tissue, obtained at surgery. The receptors come from a male donor with early-stage non-small cell lung cancer. Each CDR3 is given with its conserved first and last residue. The order of the fields is CDR3 DNA, CDR3 protein, J gene, clone size, CDR3 length, V gene, D gene. D genes are given only for firm matches. The size of a clone is reported for some rows only, either as once, few or many, or as a class for expanded clones.

CDR3nt: TGTGCCTGGAGCGGACTAGCGGTAGAGACCCAGTACTTC; CDR3aa: CAWSGLAVETQYF; j_gene: TRBJ2-5; abundance: many; len: 13; v_gene: TRBV30; d_gene: TRBD2
CDR3nt: TGCGCCAGCAGCTTGAGTCGTCTTCGAACTAATGAAAAACTGTTTTTT; CDR3aa: CASSLSRLRTNEKLFF; j_gene: TRBJ1-4; abundance: .; len: 16; v_gene: TRBV5-1; d_gene: .
CDR3nt: TGCGCCAGCAGCCAGGAGGGACTACCCTACAATGAGCAGTTCTTC; CDR3aa: CASSQEGLPYNEQFF; j_gene: TRBJ2-1; abundance: many; len: 15; v_gene: TRBV4-1; d_gene: TRBD2
CDR3nt: TGTGCCAGCAGCTCCCGGGACAGCCCCTTCGGAAACACCATATATTTT; CDR3aa: CASSSRDSPFGNTIYF; j_gene: TRBJ1-3; abundance: large; len: 16; v_gene: TRBV7-2; d_gene: TRBD1
CDR3nt: TGTGCCAGCAGTTCAGGGGTGGTTTCGGCCCAGCATTTT; CDR3aa: CASSSGVVSAQHF; j_gene: TRBJ1-5; abundance: many; len: 13; v_gene: TRBV6-2/TRBV6-3; d_gene: .
CDR3nt: TGTGCCATCAGTGAGTCCCAGGGTGGCGATCAGCCCCAGCATTTT; CDR3aa: CAISESQGGDQPQHF; j_gene: TRBJ1-5; abundance: .; len: 15; v_gene: TRBV10-3; d_gene: .
CDR3nt: TGCAGTGCTAGTGGGACAGGGGACGGCTTC; CDR3aa: CSASGTGDGF; j_gene: TRBJ2-7; abundance: few; len: 10; v_gene: TRBV20-1; d_gene: TRBD1
CDR3nt: TGTGCCAGCATGGGAAACGAAAAACTGTTTTTT; CDR3aa: CASMGNEKLFF; j_gene: TRBJ1-4; abundance: many; len: 11; v_gene: TRBV2; d_gene: .
CDR3nt: TGTGCCAGCAGGTTATTCCTCCGGGGGTTGAACACTGAAGCTTTCTTT; CDR3aa: CASRLFLRGLNTEAFF; j_gene: TRBJ1-1; abundance: .; len: 16; v_gene: TRBV28; d_gene: .
CDR3nt: TGCGCCAGCAGCTGGGGACAGGGGGGGAATGAAAAACTGTTTTTT; CDR3aa: CASSWGQGGNEKLFF; j_gene: TRBJ1-4; abundance: many; len: 15; v_gene: TRBV5-1; d_gene: TRBD1
CDR3nt: TGTGCCAGCAGCTTAGACTACCGGGACCGAGAAAAACTGTTTTTT; CDR3aa: CASSLDYRDREKLFF; j_gene: TRBJ1-4; abundance: many; len: 15; v_gene: TRBV7-9; d_gene: .
CDR3nt: TGTGCCAGCAGTTCTTTCCCTCGACAGGGGAGGCTGGCCTATGGCTACACCTTC; CDR3aa: CASSSFPRQGRLAYGYTF; j_gene: TRBJ1-2; abundance: many; len: 18; v_gene: TRBV6-5; d_gene: TRBD1
CDR3nt: TGTGCCAGCAGATTAAGAGGGGAGGGCAGGACATCCTACAATGAGCAGTTCTTC; CDR3aa: CASRLRGEGRTSYNEQFF; j_gene: TRBJ2-1; abundance: many; len: 18; v_gene: TRBV13; d_gene: TRBD2
CDR3nt: TGTGCTAGCAGCCCGGGACAGGGTCGAGAGACCCAGTACTTC; CDR3aa: CASSPGQGRETQYF; j_gene: TRBJ2-5; abundance: many; len: 14; v_gene: TRBV7-7; d_gene: TRBD1
CDR3nt: TGTGCCAGCAGCTTCCTCCCGGCTGGCAGCCAGGATACGCAGTATTTT; CDR3aa: CASSFLPAGSQDTQYF; j_gene: TRBJ2-3; abundance: many; len: 16; v_gene: TRBV7-9; d_gene: .
CDR3nt: TGTGCCAGCAGCTTAGCGGGGACAGTTTATGGCTACACCTTC; CDR3aa: CASSLAGTVYGYTF; j_gene: TRBJ1-2; abundance: many; len: 14; v_gene: TRBV7-9; d_gene: TRBD1
CDR3nt: TGTGCCATCGCGGGCGGGAGTAGCGGGACTAGCCTCAGCGAGCAGTACTTC; CDR3aa: CAIAGGSSGTSLSEQYF; j_gene: TRBJ2-7; abundance: many; len: 17; v_gene: TRBV10-3; d_gene: TRBD2
CDR3nt: TGCGCCAGCAGCTTGGAATGGGGAACTGAAGCTTTCTTT; CDR3aa: CASSLEWGTEAFF; j_gene: TRBJ1-1; abundance: medium-sized; len: 13; v_gene: TRBV5-1; d_gene: .
CDR3nt: TGTGCCAGCAGCACTCATACAGGGGCCTATAAGTCGTCGGACTATGGCTACACCTTC; CDR3aa: CASSTHTGAYKSSDYGYTF; j_gene: TRBJ1-2; abundance: .; len: 19; v_gene: TRBV6-5; d_gene: TRBD1
CDR3nt: TGTGCCAGCAGCTTGCTTTCTGGCGGGGAGACCCAGTACTTC; CDR3aa: CASSLLSGGETQYF; j_gene: TRBJ2-5; abundance: few; len: 14; v_gene: TRBV11-2; d_gene: .
CDR3nt: TGTGCCAGCAGTTTTAGTTCACGGGACACCGGGGAGCTGTTTTTT; CDR3aa: CASSFSSRDTGELFF; j_gene: TRBJ2-2; abundance: .; len: 15; v_gene: TRBV12-3/TRBV12-4; d_gene: .
CDR3nt: TGTGCCAGCAGCCAAGGGACAGGGAACTCTGGGGCCAACGTCCTGACTTTC; CDR3aa: CASSQGTGNSGANVLTF; j_gene: TRBJ2-6; abundance: .; len: 17; v_gene: TRBV3-1; d_gene: TRBD1
CDR3nt: TGTGCCAGCAGCTTAACAGGGTACAACACCATATATTTT; CDR3aa: CASSLTGYNTIYF; j_gene: TRBJ1-3; abundance: medium-sized; len: 13; v_gene: TRBV11-2; d_gene: .